The rows below give T cell receptor beta chains drawn from one sample of a study of Graves' ophthalmopathy and Graves' hyperthyroidism. TCRdb re-called the multiplex PCR reads with MiXCR, one entry per CDR3 protein. The sample yields about 390,000 distinct CDR3 sequences, about a sixth seen once. Sequencing was done on a sample of peripheral blood. These receptors were obtained from an adult woman with stable Graves' hyperthyroidism. The CDR3 runs from the conserved cysteine through the conserved F or W. Fields, in order: J gene, V gene, clone size, D gene, CDR3 protein, CDR3 DNA. A D gene is named only where the DNA matches it firmly. The size field is filled for only some rows; it gives once, few, many or a size class.

j_call: TRBJ2-1
v_call: TRBV12-3/TRBV12-4
clone_size: once
d_call: TRBD2
cdr3_aa: CASSPYRTSGSYNEQFF
cdr3_nt: TGTGCCAGCAGTCCCTACAGGACTAGCGGGAGTTACAATGAGCAGTTCTTC

j_call: TRBJ2-7
v_call: TRBV29-1
clone_size: .
d_call: TRBD1
cdr3_aa: CSATDRGIEQYF
cdr3_nt: TGCAGCGCTACGGACAGGGGGATCGAGCAGTACTTC

j_call: TRBJ2-5
v_call: TRBV12-3/TRBV12-4
clone_size: many
d_call: .
cdr3_aa: CASSSSVDQETQYF
cdr3_nt: TGTGCCAGCAGTTCATCGGTAGACCAAGAGACCCAGTACTTC

j_call: TRBJ1-2
v_call: TRBV12-3/TRBV12-4
clone_size: .
d_call: .
cdr3_aa: CASSRQRSGLYGYTF
cdr3_nt: TGTGCCAGCAGCCGACAGCGGTCGGGGCTCTATGGCTACACCTTC

j_call: TRBJ2-5
v_call: TRBV6-5
clone_size: many
d_call: TRBD2
cdr3_aa: CASSRGLAEYQETQYF
cdr3_nt: TGTGCCAGCAGTCGCGGACTAGCGGAGTACCAAGAGACCCAGTACTTC

j_call: TRBJ2-7
v_call: TRBV29-1
clone_size: many
d_call: .
cdr3_aa: CSGTPGGGYEQYF
cdr3_nt: TGCAGCGGCACTCCAGGGGGAGGTTACGAGCAGTACTTC

j_call: TRBJ2-7
v_call: TRBV7-2
clone_size: .
d_call: .
cdr3_aa: CASSLTRTGYEQYF
cdr3_nt: TGTGCCAGCAGCTTAACCAGGACGGGATACGAGCAGTACTTC

j_call: TRBJ1-2
v_call: TRBV5-1
clone_size: many
d_call: .
cdr3_aa: CASSLVRIGDGYTF
cdr3_nt: TGCGCCAGCAGCTTGGTCCGAATTGGCGATGGCTACACCTTC

j_call: TRBJ1-6
v_call: TRBV20-1
clone_size: many
d_call: .
cdr3_aa: CSARDDQRPSALHF
cdr3_nt: TGCAGTGCTAGAGATGACCAGAGGCCGTCGGCCCTCCACTTT

j_call: TRBJ2-7
v_call: TRBV5-1
clone_size: .
d_call: .
cdr3_aa: CASSLDGGAEQYF
cdr3_nt: TGCGCCAGCAGCTTGGATGGAGGGGCCGAGCAGTACTTC

j_call: TRBJ2-7
v_call: TRBV28
clone_size: many
d_call: TRBD1
cdr3_aa: CASRPGGDLYEQYF
cdr3_nt: TGTGCCAGCCGCCCAGGGGGCGATCTCTACGAGCAGTACTTC

j_call: TRBJ2-7
v_call: TRBV13
clone_size: many
d_call: TRBD2
cdr3_aa: CASSARTSGSYEQYF
cdr3_nt: TGTGCCAGCAGCGCCCGGACTAGCGGGAGCTACGAGCAGTACTTC

j_call: TRBJ1-1
v_call: TRBV6-5
clone_size: .
d_call: .
cdr3_aa: CASSYSPGYTEAFF
cdr3_nt: TGTGCCAGCAGTTACTCCCCTGGGTACACTGAAGCTTTCTTT

j_call: TRBJ1-1
v_call: TRBV12-3/TRBV12-4
clone_size: many
d_call: .
cdr3_aa: CASSLVLWGANTEAFF
cdr3_nt: TGTGCCAGCAGTTTGGTACTGTGGGGGGCGAACACTGAAGCTTTCTTT

j_call: TRBJ2-7
v_call: TRBV28
clone_size: many
d_call: TRBD1
cdr3_aa: CASTLGDSYYEQYF
cdr3_nt: TGTGCCAGCACCCTGGGGGACAGCTACTACGAGCAGTACTTC

j_call: TRBJ1-5
v_call: TRBV29-1
clone_size: many
d_call: .
cdr3_aa: CSTRDGNQPQHF
cdr3_nt: TGCAGCACCAGGGACGGCAATCAGCCCCAGCATTTT

j_call: TRBJ2-5
v_call: TRBV4-2
clone_size: few
d_call: .
cdr3_aa: CASGGMGSQETQYF
cdr3_nt: TGTGCCAGCGGAGGAATGGGCAGCCAAGAGACCCAGTACTTC

j_call: TRBJ1-5
v_call: TRBV2
clone_size: many
d_call: TRBD1
cdr3_aa: CASSEQGANQPQHF
cdr3_nt: TGTGCCAGCAGTGAACAGGGGGCAAATCAGCCCCAGCATTTT

j_call: TRBJ2-1
v_call: TRBV11-3
clone_size: .
d_call: .
cdr3_aa: CASSVGAQGGYNEQFF
cdr3_nt: TGTGCCAGCAGCGTTGGGGCTCAGGGCGGGTACAATGAGCAGTTCTTC

j_call: TRBJ2-7
v_call: TRBV11-2
clone_size: .
d_call: TRBD1
cdr3_aa: CASSLFLSRQGASYEQYF
cdr3_nt: TGTGCCAGCAGCTTATTTTTGAGTAGACAGGGGGCGTCCTACGAGCAGTACTTC

j_call: TRBJ1-1
v_call: TRBV18
clone_size: many
d_call: .
cdr3_aa: CASSPSVLRTEAFF
cdr3_nt: TGTGCCAGCTCACCATCCGTACTCAGGACTGAAGCTTTCTTT

j_call: TRBJ1-5
v_call: TRBV12-3/TRBV12-4
clone_size: .
d_call: .
cdr3_aa: CASSLEMNQPQHF
cdr3_nt: TGTGCCAGCAGTTTGGAGATGAATCAGCCCCAGCATTTT

j_call: TRBJ1-2
v_call: TRBV7-9
clone_size: many
d_call: .
cdr3_aa: CASSLEGVGYGYTF
cdr3_nt: TGTGCCAGCAGCTTAGAGGGAGTGGGCTATGGCTACACCTTC

j_call: TRBJ2-5
v_call: TRBV4-2
clone_size: many
d_call: TRBD2
cdr3_aa: CASSQARTSGQETQYF
cdr3_nt: TGTGCCAGCAGCCAAGCCAGGACTAGCGGACAAGAGACCCAGTACTTC

j_call: TRBJ2-7
v_call: TRBV10-2
clone_size: .
d_call: .
cdr3_aa: CASSGLVGGPGYEQYF
cdr3_nt: TGCGCCAGCAGTGGTTTGGTGGGAGGCCCCGGCTACGAGCAGTACTTC

j_call: TRBJ2-5
v_call: TRBV12-3/TRBV12-4
clone_size: many
d_call: .
cdr3_aa: CASSPPWERQETQYF
cdr3_nt: TGTGCCAGCAGTCCCCCCTGGGAGCGGCAAGAGACCCAGTACTTC

j_call: TRBJ2-2
v_call: TRBV19
clone_size: .
d_call: .
cdr3_aa: CASGAGSPDTGELFF
cdr3_nt: TGTGCCAGTGGGGCTGGGAGCCCCGACACCGGGGAGCTGTTTTTT

j_call: TRBJ1-6
v_call: TRBV12-3/TRBV12-4
clone_size: many
d_call: .
cdr3_aa: CASSSRHSLHF
cdr3_nt: TGTGCCAGCAGTTCCAGACATTCCCTCCACTTT

j_call: TRBJ2-2
v_call: TRBV6-1
clone_size: many
d_call: .
cdr3_aa: CASSEWQAARTGELLF
cdr3_nt: TGTGCCAGCAGTGAATGGCAGGCCGCGCGGACCGGGGAGCTGCTTTTT

j_call: TRBJ2-7
v_call: TRBV6-4
clone_size: many
d_call: TRBD2
cdr3_aa: CASSDGVTGLAGVYEQYF
cdr3_nt: TGTGCCAGCAGTGATGGAGTGACTGGTCTAGCGGGAGTCTACGAGCAGTACTTC

j_call: TRBJ1-5
v_call: TRBV6-2/TRBV6-3
clone_size: few
d_call: .
cdr3_aa: CASRIGPYSNQPQHF
cdr3_nt: TGTGCCAGCAGGATTGGGCCTTATAGCAATCAGCCCCAGCATTTT

j_call: TRBJ1-6
v_call: TRBV11-2
clone_size: many
d_call: TRBD1
cdr3_aa: CASSITGTGNSPLHF
cdr3_nt: TGTGCCAGCAGCATCACCGGGACAGGGAATTCACCCCTCCACTTT

j_call: TRBJ2-7
v_call: TRBV7-9
clone_size: .
d_call: TRBD1
cdr3_aa: CASSPRGGQGNLIYEQYF
cdr3_nt: TGTGCCAGCAGCCCCAGAGGGGGACAGGGGAATCTGATCTACGAGCAGTACTTC

j_call: TRBJ1-1
v_call: TRBV20-1
clone_size: .
d_call: TRBD1
cdr3_aa: CSAVQGLVTEAFF
cdr3_nt: TGCAGTGCTGTACAGGGGTTGGTCACTGAAGCTTTCTTT

j_call: TRBJ2-7
v_call: TRBV7-9
clone_size: .
d_call: .
cdr3_aa: CASSFDRGSPYEQYF
cdr3_nt: TGTGCCAGCAGCTTTGATCGGGGTTCCCCCTACGAGCAGTACTTC

j_call: TRBJ2-7
v_call: TRBV11-2
clone_size: many
d_call: TRBD2
cdr3_aa: CASNKKTSGRASYEQYF
cdr3_nt: TGTGCCAGCAACAAAAAAACTAGCGGGAGGGCCTCCTACGAGCAGTACTTC

j_call: TRBJ1-2
v_call: TRBV9
clone_size: many
d_call: TRBD1
cdr3_aa: CASSVGGDRNYGYTF
cdr3_nt: TGTGCCAGCAGCGTAGGAGGGGACAGAAACTATGGCTACACCTTC

j_call: TRBJ1-2
v_call: TRBV7-2
clone_size: many
d_call: TRBD1
cdr3_aa: CASSPPGDRGANYGYTF
cdr3_nt: TGTGCCAGCAGCCCACCCGGGGACAGGGGTGCGAACTATGGCTACACCTTC

j_call: TRBJ1-1
v_call: TRBV30
clone_size: many
d_call: TRBD1
cdr3_aa: CAWMRDRAEAFF
cdr3_nt: TGTGCCTGGATGCGAGACAGGGCAGAAGCTTTCTTT

j_call: TRBJ2-2
v_call: TRBV12-3/TRBV12-4
clone_size: many
d_call: TRBD2
cdr3_aa: CASRTPSGRAPNTGELFF
cdr3_nt: TGTGCCAGCAGGACCCCTAGCGGGAGGGCCCCGAACACCGGGGAGCTGTTTTTT

j_call: TRBJ2-5
v_call: TRBV7-9
clone_size: many
d_call: .
cdr3_aa: CASSFSEKGETQYF
cdr3_nt: TGTGCCAGCAGCTTTAGCGAAAAGGGGGAGACCCAGTACTTC

j_call: TRBJ2-7
v_call: TRBV12-3/TRBV12-4
clone_size: few
d_call: TRBD2
cdr3_aa: CASSPTSGRDRQYF
cdr3_nt: TGTGCCAGCAGTCCGACTAGCGGGAGGGATCGGCAGTACTTC

j_call: TRBJ2-7
v_call: TRBV6-1
clone_size: .
d_call: .
cdr3_aa: CASHSGVEQYF
cdr3_nt: TGTGCCAGCCATTCAGGGGTCGAGCAGTACTTC

j_call: TRBJ1-2
v_call: TRBV20-1
clone_size: few
d_call: TRBD1
cdr3_aa: CSAWTGGDYGYTF
cdr3_nt: TGCAGTGCTTGGACAGGGGGCGATTATGGCTACACCTTC

j_call: TRBJ2-7
v_call: TRBV5-1
clone_size: .
d_call: .
cdr3_aa: CASSPSSRGGYEQYF
cdr3_nt: TGCGCCAGCAGCCCTTCTTCCAGGGGTGGCTACGAGCAGTACTTC

j_call: TRBJ2-5
v_call: TRBV12-3/TRBV12-4
clone_size: many
d_call: TRBD1
cdr3_aa: CASRRDSLQETQYF
cdr3_nt: TGTGCCAGCAGACGGGACAGCCTTCAAGAGACCCAGTACTTC

j_call: TRBJ2-5
v_call: TRBV11-2
clone_size: many
d_call: .
cdr3_aa: CASSHRTGPPETQYF
cdr3_nt: TGTGCCAGCAGCCACCGAACCGGCCCCCCAGAGACCCAGTACTTC

j_call: TRBJ2-6
v_call: TRBV20-1
clone_size: few
d_call: .
cdr3_aa: CSARAGSGANVLTF
cdr3_nt: TGCAGTGCTAGAGCAGGGTCTGGGGCCAACGTCCTGACTTTC